These 8 T cell receptor beta chains originate from one sample sequenced in a study of beta chain features in type 1 diabetes. Investigators reverse transcribed all isolated RNA, so they sequenced expressed TCRB transcripts. Using immunoSEQ multiplex PCR, the repertoire was profiled, and TCRdb retains in-frame clones only, with some absent. The data show some 270,000 clones, around 7.3% seen once. Input material: central memory CD4+ T cells from blood. The receptors were gathered from a woman younger than 30 in good health.

The rearrangement links TRBV27 to TRBJ1-6; TRBD1 is a possible D gene (6 bases). V gave up 5 bases and J gave up 7 bases, with 21 bases separating them. CDR3 length equals 17 residues. Germline CDR1 MNHEY, CDR2 SMNVEV (reference sequence). The CDR3 nucleotides read TGTGCCAGCAGTCGCACCAGACCGGGACAAACGAATTCACCCCTCCACTTT. Translation: CASSRTRPGQTNSPLHF.

This clone was seen more than once but under ten times. The rearrangement uses TRBV7-9 and TRBJ1-2; D may be TRBD1 (5 bases). V was shortened by 10 bases and J by 5 bases, with 20 bases between the two germline ends. Germline loops: CDR1 SEHNR, CDR2 FQNEAQ (reference sequence). CDR3 length equals 14 residues. The CDR3 is CATGEAGKPYGYTF. CDR3 nucleotides: TGTGCCACGGGGGAGGCAGGGAAACCTTATGGCTACACCTTC.

V is TRBV5-6 and J is TRBJ1-1, with 7 bases that match TRBD1. V shed 2 bases, J shed 4 bases, and the junction held 5 bases outside the gene matches. From germline, CDR1 is SGHDT and CDR2 YYEEEE. The CDR3 contains 14 residues. The CDR3 nucleotides read TGTGCCAGCAGCTTACAGGGGACGACCACTGAAGCTTTCTTT. Protein product: CASSLQGTTTEAFF.

This clone showed up just a few times. The V gene is TRBV6-5, the J gene TRBJ2-2; D unclear. V dropped 1 base and J dropped 5 bases, with 14 bases sitting between them. This CDR3 has 16 residues. Germline-derived CDR1 and CDR2 are MNHEY and SVGAGI. The chain's CDR3 is CASSYFLQHGTGELFF. CDR3 sequence (DNA): TGTGCCAGCAGTTACTTTCTACAGCATGGTACCGGGGAGCTGTTTTTT.

This clone was found a few times. A far larger clone is one nucleotide away, so this likely arose from a read error. In the same sample, other DNA sequences code for this CDR3. The genes are TRBV10-3 and TRBJ2-3, with no clear D. Germline loops: CDR1 ENHRY, CDR2 SYGVKD. The CDR3 is made up of 12 amino acids. The CDR3 sequence is CASSYGPDTQYF. For the CDR3, the DNA is TGTGCCAGCAGTTACGGTCCAGATACGCAGTATTTT.

To note about this clone: One junction end disagrees with the germline gene, perhaps due to a read error. The chain is built from TRBV7-7 and TRBJ1-3; a possible D gene is TRBD1 (5 bases). This CDR3 spans 14 amino acids. The germline V gene encodes CDR1 SSHAT and CDR2 FNYEAQ (reference sequence). The CDR3: CASSPGTAGNTIYF. DNA for the CDR3: TGTGCTAGCAGCCCAGGGACCGCCGGAAACACCATATATTTT.

V gene TRBV28 combines with J gene TRBJ1-5, with 9 bases aligning to TRBD1. J was trimmed by 7 bases and V by 5 bases; bases with no gene match: 6. The CDR3 has 14 amino acids. Germline loops: CDR1 MDHEN, CDR2 SYDVKM. Here the CDR3 reads CASSTRQGGQPQHF. CDR3 sequence (DNA): TGTGCCAGCAGTACACGACAGGGGGGCCAGCCCCAGCATTTT.

This clone has a handful of counts. This chain uses TRBV28 with TRBJ2-5, with 7 bases aligning to TRBD1. V shed 4 bases, J shed 3 bases, and the junction held 5 bases outside the gene matches. The V gene's germline CDR1 is MDHEN and CDR2 SYDVKM. The CDR3 sequence is 14 residues long. The CDR3 sequence is CASSSTGLEETQYF. DNA of the CDR3: TGTGCCAGCAGTTCGACAGGGTTGGAAGAGACCCAGTACTTC.